The sequence of this TCR beta chain was determined in a study of Ad26.COV2.S vaccination and SARS-CoV-2 variants. Across the whole study: Intramuscularly, Ad26.COV2.S was given either once or twice, 56 days apart.

On this clone itself: Its antigen remains unidentified.

The CDR3 consists of 15 residues. Germline V gene lookup returns CDR1 KGHSH and CDR2 LQKENI. V trimming: 1 base; J trimming: 3 bases; junction bases outside the gene matches: 3. Profiling relied on immunoSEQ multiplex PCR, and the TCRdb table lists in-frame clones only, not all of them. This repertoire shows 400,000 to 450,000 clones, about 90% found once; its top ten account for approximately 4.3%. The treatment denotes: over 15 received Ad26.COV2.S at low or high dose, single or two shots; a few received placebo; per-sample allocation not given. After the first vaccine or placebo injection, samples were drawn on day 63. General study findings and limits: Spike-specific TCR breadth was greater in vaccine than placebo recipients.

This TCR came from a person aged 18 to 65 who received the Ad26.COV2.S COVID-19 vaccine or a placebo. The rearrangement joins TRBV18 to TRBJ1-1; 9 positions match TRBD1. This material consisted of peripheral blood, taken in a trial of Ad26.COV2.S vaccine versus placebo. The DNA for the CDR3 is TGTGCCAGCTCACCACAGACAGGGGGGTACACTGAAGCTTTCTTT. Amino acid sequence: CASSPQTGGYTEAFF.